This entry is about one TCR beta chain. Selected positively for CCR7 and CD45RO-negative, naive CD8 cells excluded terminally differentiated effector memory CD45RA+ cells. The donors were all Caucasian adults (living in Nashville, Tennessee). The repertoire was sequenced with immunoSEQ multiplex PCR; TCRdb's copy has only in-frame clones and lacks some. The profile covers around 2,000,000 clones, with about 94% appearing a single time and 1% to 1.5% taken by the ten largest. This sample is part of a study of shared clonotypes between healthy human individuals. Study as a whole: A donor's plate count was three for CD4 naive and three for CD4 memory; CD8 naive had two and CD8 memory one.

The CDR3 consists of 15 residues. Trimming shortened V by 4 bases and J by 2 bases, and 12 bases separated the two germline ends. Germline CDR1 reads SGHVS; CDR2 reads FQNEAQ. The origin of this receptor is a young man in good health. Sequencing used naive CD8+ T cells sorted from blood. The chain combines TRBV7-8 with TRBJ2-1; weak D call: TRBD1 (5 bases). The CDR3, as DNA: TGTGCCAGCAGCTCGCTACAAGGGGCCTACAATGAGCAGTTCTTC. Its translation: CASSSLQGAYNEQFF.